The entry that follows covers one T cell receptor beta chain sequence. It lacks a known antigen. Per-nucleotide qualities are absent, and no much larger clonotype sits a single base away. The library was obtained by the immunoSEQ multiplex PCR assay. For the multiplex PCR, a mixture combining 60 forward primers for TCR Vbeta segments and 13 reverse primers for TCR Jbeta segments was used. A multiplex PCR assay on genomic DNA amplified the CDR3 region of rearranged TCR beta genes. On the Illumina HiSeq System, the amplified TCR beta libraries were sequenced as 87-base-pair reads. The published analysis was carried out like this. A later analysis tallied 80 million to 95 million unique TCR beta chains across the 550 to 850 repertoires, and roughly 11 million of those chains were shared by two or more donors. To remove PCR and sequencing errors, raw reads were error-corrected and collapsed into unique sequences using a nearest-neighbor algorithm that merged closely related sequences. V, D and J gene segments were assigned by aligning CDR3 sequences to IMGT reference sequences. For a sequence to be retained, a match of at least six nucleotides was required to both a V gene segment and a J gene segment. Rearrangements were called productive when the CDR3 lacked stop codons and stayed in frame with V and J; all others were non-productive. Following IMGT convention, CDR3 was defined as the stretch from the second conserved V-encoded cysteine to the conserved J-encoded phenylalanine. The earlier analysis of 500 to 750 of the donors excluded any sequence lacking an unambiguous match to a single V gene segment. In an earlier analysis of several hundred of the donors, a V segment was called functional when productive rearrangements were above 56.7%, and segregating when the standard deviation between donors exceeded 5%. A statistical classification framework was built for diagnosing cytomegalovirus status from the catalog of TCR beta chain sequences. V and J gene assignment, in a later analysis, came from comparing TCR nucleotide sequences with IMGT/GENE-DB human TR gene sequences. The TCRdist pipeline was used in a later analysis to assign CDR3 sequences and most-parsimonious VDJ recombination scenarios. In a later analysis, every TCR beta chain was defined by the combination of its CDR3 amino acid sequence and its V-gene family, and reads without a unique V-gene family were dropped. In a later analysis, 550 to 650 highly shared, low-generation-probability nucleotide sequences were removed to address suspected cross-contamination and a sequencing artifact. In a later analysis, a clonal expansion index for each public chain was calculated from normalized within-repertoire ranks of inferred template counts. In a later analysis, generation probabilities were computed with a VDJ recombination model fitted to out-of-frame rearrangements, and the resulting probabilities were checked against IGoR. Hypergeometric tests were used in a later analysis to score TCR-TCR, TCR-HLA and TCR-CMV co-occurrence, with a repertoire-size bias correction applied to the TCR pairs. To estimate false discovery rates, a later analysis permuted the HLA or CMV assignments 20 times. In a later analysis, co-occurring TCRs were grouped using DBSCAN, and TCRdist sequence similarity was added for clustering within HLA-allele-positive subsets. Repertoires with fewer than 30,000 or more than 120,000 public chains were left out of co-occurrence clustering, as were about 5 repertoires with anomalous nucleotide sharing. TCRdb took over this immuneACCESS table, retaining in-frame rearrangements with V and J assigned. Such tables are incomplete; in checked studies, under half of the missing clones stem from an unresolved V gene, and the remainder is unexplained. D and trimming were read from the DNA, whereas the V and J calls and clone size are those reported in that table. Recorded for this sample are about 200,000 clones; around 79% of them occurred a single time. The ten largest clonotypes hold approximately 0.39% of the sample.

This entry is derived from a study of cytomegalovirus exposure and HLA in healthy donors (dated by TCRdb to the late 2010s). About the full investigation: In an earlier analysis of several hundred of the donors, around 300 Gb of sequence data and approximately 100 million unique TCR beta sequences from 180 million or so T cells were reported. An early release that covered about 600 HLA-typed donors contained approximately 300 gigabases of sequencing data and roughly 84 million unique TCR sequences. Of the roughly 430 genotyped donors, about 84% fell in the genetic ancestry cluster associated with self-reported Caucasian donors. The study aimed to test whether cataloging public T cell receptors could reveal signatures of past pathogen exposure. Using immunosequencing, the study profiled T cell repertoires from 550 to 750 subjects and related those repertoires to cytomegalovirus serostatus. A separate validation cohort of 100 to 150 different subjects was used in addition to the approximately 700-subject first cohort. High-throughput TCR immunosequencing, statistical association of individual TCRs with disease status, and machine learning were combined to predict cytomegalovirus infection status. A later analysis re-analyzed previously published TCR beta repertoires from 660 or so donors and added high-resolution HLA genotyping to study TCR occurrence patterns. In the later analysis, no new phenotypic data were used to find candidate immune exposures; instead, reliance was placed on TCR beta sequences and their occurrence across donors. An earlier analysis of approximately 630 of the donors applied high-throughput TCR beta sequencing to assess whether each TCR beta V gene segment acted as functional or pseudogenic. Donor age, sex, ethnicity and CMV serostatus were collected together with the repertoire data. A later genetic analysis took genome-wide SNP genotypes for about 60% of the roughly 670 donors and used that subset as a discovery cohort. All discovery cohort repertoires had been generated on a single sequencing platform. Both class I and class II loci were covered by HLA typing, at four-digit resolution. Typing coverage varied by locus: roughly 629-640 donors for A, B, C, DRB1 and DQB1; approximately 560 for DQA1; over 600 for DPA1; around 490 for DPB1. Five DR-DQ haplotypes were handled as single units for association and clustering, since linkage in the cohort was strong. On average, around 230,000 unique TCR beta nucleotide sequences were sequenced per donor among 398 genotyped donors of the cohort, with roughly 18% of those sequences being non-productive.

Via the germline V gene, CDR1 is MNHEY and CDR2 SVGAGI. Spanning cysteine to phenylalanine, the CDR3 consists of 11 amino acids. The only DNA kept is the CDR3, 33 bases in frame from the first base. V gives up 6 bases and J gives up 3 bases, and the segment between their germline ends measures 6 bases. The cohort was made up of hundreds of healthy bone marrow donors. All cohort members were sampled while nominally healthy, although unrecorded immune exposures were likely present. The donor tested CMV seropositive, placing the donor among the approximately 290 seropositive members of the cohort. A peripheral blood sample was provided by each donor, and peripheral blood mononuclear cells were used for TCR beta sequencing. The Qiagen DNeasy Blood Extraction Kit was used to extract genomic DNA from the blood cell samples. What the research found in general, with its limitations: An earlier analysis of approximately 500 of the donors showed that most TCR beta V segments appeared in productive rearrangements either about 87% or about 30% of the time, which broadly matched IMGT annotations. In both the original and validation cohorts, the classifier was reported to diagnose cytomegalovirus status with high specificity and sensitivity. Because HLA typing was missing for some donors at each locus, association tests included only the typed subset. In vitro tests confirmed that a few of the cytomegalovirus-associated TCR beta chains recognize cytomegalovirus antigens. The authors suggested that the approach could potentially be generalized to other disease states and immunological phenotypes. Across donors, most TCR sequences were observed very rarely, whereas some public TCRs were present in many individuals. Compared with the approximately 710-donor mean, donors in an Asian-associated ancestry cluster had fewer N-insertions in productive TCRs, according to a later genetic analysis. In a later genetic analysis, a missense DCLRE1C variant was associated with V-gene and J-gene trimming of TCR beta chains, and the association was replicated in an independent cohort. According to a later analysis, parvovirus B19, influenza, CMV and Epstein-Barr virus appeared linked to several top co-occurrence clusters. Because the 87-base-pair reads could not distinguish some IMGT-functional V segments, including TRBV6-2 and TRBV6-3, those segments were excluded. The only immune exposure information available for the cohort was CMV serostatus. A further reported finding was that TCR beta sequences accurately predicted the HLA-A and HLA-B alleles for most subjects in the first cohort. The earlier analysis of some 540 of the donors excluded roughly 17 rarely observed V segments, including chromosome 9 orphons, because counts were too low. In a later analysis, most CMV-associated TCR beta chains were found to appear HLA-restricted, with HLA associations seemingly driven largely by CMV exposure. This cohort had only TCR beta chains sequenced, and the lack of alpha or paired-chain data limited which features could be detected. Compared with equally common non-associated chains, HLA-associated TCR beta chains in a later analysis were more clonally expanded and had lower generation probabilities. The study gave a list of under 200 TCR beta chains associated with cytomegalovirus. A later analysis associated approximately 17,000 TCR beta sequences with specific HLA alleles at a false discovery rate of 0.05. Linkage disequilibrium might explain the correlated functional status among segregating V segments, but an unknown experimental factor could not be excluded. Assigning TCR associations to individual alleles was difficult when HLA alleles, especially DR and DQ, strongly co-occurred. The presence/absence analyses assumed that sequencing depth was roughly uniform across donors, and that assumption may not be true. A cluster of highly shared sequence variants was judged likely to be a technical artifact of the sequencing pipeline. In a later analysis, TCR association rates were found to vary across HLA loci, with the most associated TCRs seen for DRB1 alleles and the fewest for HLA-C alleles.

This TCR derives from a male donor in good health and CMV-seropositive. Sequencing was done on a sample of PBMCs. The sequence joins TRBV6-5 to TRBJ2-7; a confident D gene designation cannot be given. The base sequence is TGTGCCAGCAGAAATTACTACGAGCAGTACTTC. The translation is CASRNYYEQYF.